This record looks at one T cell receptor (beta chain) sequence and its context. The data stem from a study of blood T cell repertoires in COVID-19. Study-wide background: Specimens from acute and convalescent COVID-19 originated in the United States, Italy and Spain. Sources were T cells, B-cell-depleted T cells, or PBMCs; the material itself was cDNA or gDNA.

Sequencing used immunoSEQ multiplex PCR; TCRdb keeps in-frame clones, though not all of them. The sample records hundreds of thousands of clones, around 91% being singletons. The CDR3 spans 12 residues. Germline V CDR1 and CDR2: MNHEY, SVGAGI. Trimming left V 7 bases short and J 6 bases short, with 13 bases between. The chain couples TRBV6-5 to TRBJ2-7; D is possibly TRBD1 (5 bases). The receptor comes from a woman aged 18-30 years who had recovered from COVID-19. Sequenced sample: peripheral blood. The CDR3 is CASNPGWGEQYV. The CDR3 DNA is TGTGCCAGCAATCCAGGGTGGGGCGAGCAGTACGTC.